This T cell receptor beta chain was profiled in a study of T-cell memory formation after mild COVID-19. The study, taken as a whole, reports: Clones that got smaller from day 15 to 85 had even CD4/CD8, while clones growing later tipped toward CD4+. Pre-infection memory contained some responding clones, which suggested that cross-reactive memory had joined. Largely, contracting CD4+ clones fell within CM and EM, and contracting CD8+ clones within EMRA.

cDNA libraries for TCR alpha and TCR beta, carrying sample barcodes and UMIs, came from 5'RACE with constant-segment primers. TCRdb re-analysed the 5' RACE reads in MiXCR, keeping a single row per CDR3 protein. The sample lists approximately 60,000 distinct CDR3 sequences; approximately 9% were seen once. There are 11 residues in the CDR3. V was cut by 3 bases and J by 8 bases, with 5 bases left in between. This clonotype was seen more than once but under ten times. Its antigen is undetermined. The clonotype originates from a man younger than 35 who had mild COVID-19 (a few samples of this study predate the infection). Cell type and time point are not known. The chain uses TRBV12-3 or TRBV12-4 and TRBJ2-1; D gene ambiguous. The sequencing sample was made of PBMCs or a T cell subset sorted from them (not recorded which). CDR3 DNA: TGTGCCAGCAGTTTGGCCGATGAGCAGTTCTTC. Amino acids: CASSLADEQFF.